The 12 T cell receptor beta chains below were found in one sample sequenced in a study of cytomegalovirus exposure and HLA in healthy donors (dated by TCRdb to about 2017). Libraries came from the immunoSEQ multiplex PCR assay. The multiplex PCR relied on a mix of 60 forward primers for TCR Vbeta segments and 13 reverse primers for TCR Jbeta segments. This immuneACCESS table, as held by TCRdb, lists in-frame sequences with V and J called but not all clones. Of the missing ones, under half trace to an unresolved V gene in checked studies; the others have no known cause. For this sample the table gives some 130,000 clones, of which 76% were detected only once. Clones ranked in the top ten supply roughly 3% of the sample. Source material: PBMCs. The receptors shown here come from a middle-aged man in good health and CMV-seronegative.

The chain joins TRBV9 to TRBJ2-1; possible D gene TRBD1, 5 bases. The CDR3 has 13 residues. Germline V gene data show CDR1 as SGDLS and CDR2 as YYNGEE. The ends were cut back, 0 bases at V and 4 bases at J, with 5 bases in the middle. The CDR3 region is CASSVAGYNEQFF. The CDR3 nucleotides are TGTGCCAGCAGCGTAGCAGGGTACAATGAGCAGTTCTTC.

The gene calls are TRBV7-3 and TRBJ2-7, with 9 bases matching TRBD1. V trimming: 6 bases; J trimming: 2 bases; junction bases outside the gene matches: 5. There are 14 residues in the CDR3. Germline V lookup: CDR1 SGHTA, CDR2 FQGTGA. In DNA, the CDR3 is TGTGCCAGCAGTGCCGGGACAGGGACCTACGAGCAGTACTTC. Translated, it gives CASSAGTGTYEQYF.

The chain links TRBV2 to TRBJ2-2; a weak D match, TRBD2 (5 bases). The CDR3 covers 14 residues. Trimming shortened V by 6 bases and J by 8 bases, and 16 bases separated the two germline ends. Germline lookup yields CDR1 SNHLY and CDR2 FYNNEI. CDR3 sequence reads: CASSRGAGAGELFF. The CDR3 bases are TGTGCCAGCAGCCGCGGTGCGGGTGCAGGGGAGCTGTTTTTT.

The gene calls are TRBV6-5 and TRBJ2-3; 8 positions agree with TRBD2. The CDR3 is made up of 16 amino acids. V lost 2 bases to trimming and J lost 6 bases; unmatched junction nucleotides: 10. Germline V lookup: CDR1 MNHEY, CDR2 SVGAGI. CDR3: CASSYGRLAFGDTQYF. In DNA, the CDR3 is TGTGCCAGCAGTTACGGCCGACTAGCGTTCGGGGATACGCAGTATTTT.

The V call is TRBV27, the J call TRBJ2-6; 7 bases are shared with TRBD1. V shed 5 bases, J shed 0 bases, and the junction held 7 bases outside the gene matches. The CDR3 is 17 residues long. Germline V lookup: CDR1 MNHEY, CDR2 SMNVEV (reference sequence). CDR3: CASSPRQGRSGANVLTF. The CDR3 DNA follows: TGTGCCAGCAGTCCCCGACAGGGACGCTCTGGGGCCAACGTCCTGACTTTC.

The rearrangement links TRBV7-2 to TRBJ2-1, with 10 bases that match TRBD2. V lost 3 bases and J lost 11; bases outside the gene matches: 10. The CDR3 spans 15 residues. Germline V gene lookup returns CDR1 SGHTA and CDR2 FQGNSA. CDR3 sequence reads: CASSFDGTSVSKQFF. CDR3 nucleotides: TGTGCCAGCAGCTTCGATGGGACTAGCGTGAGCAAGCAGTTCTTC.

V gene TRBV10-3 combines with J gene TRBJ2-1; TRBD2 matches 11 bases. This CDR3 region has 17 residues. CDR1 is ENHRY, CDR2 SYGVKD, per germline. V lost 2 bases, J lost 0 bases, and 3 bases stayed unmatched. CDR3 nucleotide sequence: TGTGCCATCAGTGAGACTAGCGGGGGAAGCTCCTACAATGAGCAGTTCTTC. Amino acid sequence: CAISETSGGSSYNEQFF.

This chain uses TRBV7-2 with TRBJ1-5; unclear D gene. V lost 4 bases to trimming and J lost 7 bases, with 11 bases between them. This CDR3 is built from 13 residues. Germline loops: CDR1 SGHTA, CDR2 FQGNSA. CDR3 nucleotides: TGTGCCAGCAGCTCGGTGGAGGGACAGCCCCAGCATTTT. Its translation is CASSSVEGQPQHF.

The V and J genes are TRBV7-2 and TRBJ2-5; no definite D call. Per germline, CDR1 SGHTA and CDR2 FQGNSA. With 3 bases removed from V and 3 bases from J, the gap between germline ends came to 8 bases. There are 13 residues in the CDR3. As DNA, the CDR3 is TGTGCCAGCAGCTTGGTCCCGGAAGAGACCCAGTACTTC. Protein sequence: CASSLVPEETQYF. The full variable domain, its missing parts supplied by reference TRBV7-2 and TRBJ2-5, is GAGVSQSPSNKVTEKGKDVELRCDPISGHTALYWYRQSLGQGLEFLIYFQGNSAPDKSGLPSDRFSAERTGGSVSTLTIQRTQQEDSAVYLCASSLVPEETQYFGPGTRLLVL.

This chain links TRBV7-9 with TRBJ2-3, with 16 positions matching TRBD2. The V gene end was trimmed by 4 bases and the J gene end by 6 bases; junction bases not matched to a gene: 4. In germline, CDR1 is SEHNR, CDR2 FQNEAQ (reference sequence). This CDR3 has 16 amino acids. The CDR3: CASSWGLAGGPDTQYF. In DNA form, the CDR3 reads TGTGCCAGCAGCTGGGGACTAGCGGGGGGGCCCGATACGCAGTATTTT.

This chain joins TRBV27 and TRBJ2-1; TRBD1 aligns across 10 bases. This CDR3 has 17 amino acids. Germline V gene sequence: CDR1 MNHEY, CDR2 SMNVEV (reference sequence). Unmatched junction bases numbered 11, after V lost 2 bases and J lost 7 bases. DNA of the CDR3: TGTGCCAGCAGTTTAAAACGTCCCGGGACAGGGGTAAATGAGCAGTTCTTC. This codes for CASSLKRPGTGVNEQFF.

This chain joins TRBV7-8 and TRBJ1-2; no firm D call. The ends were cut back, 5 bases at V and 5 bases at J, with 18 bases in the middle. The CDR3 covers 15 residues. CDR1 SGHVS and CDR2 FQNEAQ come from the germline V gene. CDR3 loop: CASSDSPGSPYGYTF. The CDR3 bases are TGTGCCAGCAGCGACTCCCCCGGCAGCCCTTATGGCTACACCTTC.